This T cell receptor (beta chain) derives from a study of T cell repertoires in cytomegalovirus infection. From the reads, TCRdb called clonotypes with MiXCR, one entry per CDR3 protein. The table shows a few hundred thousand distinct CDR3 sequences, with 30% to 40% occurring only once. CDR1 MNHEY and CDR2 SVGEGT come from the germline V gene. The CDR3 loop spans 15 amino acids. V lost 2 bases, J lost 2 bases, and 11 bases lay in between. A word on this clonotype: Its specificity is unknown.

The source was cultured PBMCs, collected from culture after CMV antigen stimulation. The chain joins TRBV6-2 or TRBV6-3 to TRBJ2-3; D perhaps matches TRBD1 (6 bases). The receptor's source is a human donor in good health (CMV status not recorded). Some clones in this sample may be carry-over from other donors' samples. CDR3 amino acids: CASSYPGHFTDTQYF. Written as DNA, the CDR3 is TGTGCCAGCAGTTACCCGGGACACTTCACAGATACGCAGTATTTT.